Presented here are 29 T cell receptor beta chains from one specimen sequenced in a study of glioma-infiltrating T cells after dendritic cell vaccination (dated by TCRdb to 2016 to 2017). The protocol used for the library was the immunoSEQ multiplex PCR assay. The immuneACCESS repertoire file appears here via TCRdb, limited to in-frame rearrangements. These files lack a portion of the clones; in checked studies, under half of the deficit traces to unresolved V genes, and the cause of the others is not known. Within this sample are about 76,000 clones, with around nine tenths of them counted one time only. Together, the top ten hold approximately 2% of the sample. According to the study, the label for this sample's time point signals: after dendritic cell vaccination, including at tumor progression/relapse. This specimen was blood, taken after dendritic cell vaccination. These TCRs come from a human donor with glioblastoma.

The chain links TRBV6-5 to TRBJ1-1, with a weak D call TRBD1 (6 bases). This CDR3 region has 16 residues. Germline V lookup: CDR1 MNHEY, CDR2 SVGAGI. V lost 0 bases and J 5 bases, leaving 16 bases between the germline ends. The chain's CDR3 is CASSYSGGLGGTEAFF. CDR3 coding DNA: TGTGCCAGCAGTTACTCGGGGGGGCTAGGAGGAACTGAAGCTTTCTTT.

The chain couples TRBV10-2 to TRBJ2-1, with 13 positions matching TRBD2. The V gene's germline CDR1 is WSHSY and CDR2 SAAADI. The CDR3 loop spans 14 amino acids. Trimming cost V 8 bases and J 5 bases; bases outside gene matches: 3. The CDR3 coding sequence is TGCGCCAGCGTTGGACTAGCGGGGGACAATGAGCAGTTCTTC. This codes for CASVGLAGDNEQFF.

The chain is built from TRBV28 and TRBJ2-5; 12 bases are a match to TRBD2. CDR3 length: 15 amino acids. CDR1 and CDR2 from the germline V gene are MDHEN and SYDVKM. Trimming took 2 bases from V and 5 from J; bases not matched to a gene: 3. DNA for the CDR3: TGTGCCAGCAGTTTACCTAGCGGGGGGGCCGAGACCCAGTACTTC. Translated: CASSLPSGGAETQYF.

This chain connects TRBV11-3 to TRBJ2-7; D uncertain. Germline V lookup: CDR1 SGHNT, CDR2 YENEEA. CDR3 length: 12 residues. V lost 4 bases and J 2 bases, leaving 6 bases between the germline ends. In DNA, the CDR3 is TGTGCCAGCAGCTCCTCGGCCTACGAGCAGTACTTC. This codes for CASSSSAYEQYF.

In the case of this clone: Lacking the conserved final phenylalanine or tryptophan, this CDR3 likely reflects a read error. V gene TRBV9 combines with J gene TRBJ2-7; 7 nucleotides line up with TRBD2. V lost 2 bases to trimming and J lost 5 bases; unmatched junction nucleotides: 10. Germline loops: CDR1 SGDLS, CDR2 YYNGEE. The CDR3 runs to 15 residues. In DNA form, the CDR3 reads TGTGCCAGCAGCGTTTCTCCGCGGGAGCTCAACGAGCAGTACCTC. Translation gives CASSVSPRELNEQYL.

V is TRBV5-4 and J is TRBJ2-2; 12 nucleotides line up with TRBD2. Trimming took 4 bases from V and 4 from J; bases not matched to a gene: 2. From germline, CDR1 is SGHNT and CDR2 YYREEE (reference sequence). The CDR3 contains 15 residues. The DNA for the CDR3 is TGTGCCAGCAGCGAGGGACTAGCGGGCACCGGGGAGCTGTTTTTT. As protein: CASSEGLAGTGELFF.

The chain recombines TRBV10-3 with TRBJ1-1; the match to TRBD1 covers 7 bases. The CDR3 spans 16 residues. V was clipped by 4 bases and J by 4 bases; unmatched bases: 12. Germline CDR1 is ENHRY and CDR2 is SYGVKD. CDR3 in DNA: TGTGCCATCAGTGCGATTGGAGGGGGCTGGAGCACTGAAGCTTTCTTT. Translated: CAISAIGGGWSTEAFF.

The chain is built from TRBV5-4 and TRBJ1-6, with no clear D. From germline, CDR1 is SGHNT and CDR2 YYREEE (reference sequence). This CDR3 has 15 residues. With 4 bases removed from V and 7 bases from J, the gap between germline ends came to 15 bases. The CDR3, as DNA: TGTGCCAGCAGCCTGGGTGGGCTGTGGAATTCACCCCTCCACTTT. Translated: CASSLGGLWNSPLHF.

The chain joins TRBV5-6 to TRBJ1-2; D uncertain. The CDR3 runs 14 residues. The V end was cut by 5 bases, the J end by 3 bases, with 14 bases between. The germline gives CDR1 SGHDT, CDR2 YYEEEE. The CDR3 is CASSRYNADYGYTF. The CDR3, as DNA: TGTGCCAGCAGTCGTTACAACGCAGACTATGGCTACACCTTC.

This clone was observed at least ten times. The J gene is TRBJ1-5, the V gene TRBV6-5, with D uncertain. The CDR3 totals 15 residues. V shed 0 bases and J shed 5 bases, with 11 bases lying between them. The germline CDR1 and CDR2 sequences are MNHEY and SVGAGI. Written as DNA, the CDR3 is TGTGCCAGCAGTTACTCTATGGAGTCTTATCAGCCCCAGCATTTT. It yields the protein CASSYSMESYQPQHF.

The chain recombines TRBV10-2 with TRBJ2-7; TRBD1 matches at 10 bases. The CDR3 sequence is 16 residues long. V shed 7 bases, J shed 2 bases, and the junction held 11 bases outside the gene matches. Germline CDR1 is WSHSY and CDR2 is SAAADI. DNA of the CDR3: TGCGCCAGCATCGGGATCCGGGACAGGGGACCCTACGAGCAGTACTTC. This translates into CASIGIRDRGPYEQYF.

The rearrangement joins TRBV29-1 to TRBJ2-5; 9 nucleotides align to TRBD1. The CDR3 covers 13 residues. Germline values: CDR1 SQVTM, CDR2 ANQGSEA. Germline trimming cut 7 bases from V and 5 bases from J; bases unmatched to any gene: 8. CDR3: CSGDRGIGETQYF. Here the CDR3 DNA reads TGCAGCGGAGACAGGGGGATCGGCGAGACCCAGTACTTC.

The chain links TRBV2 to TRBJ2-3; 8 bases align to TRBD1. The germline gives CDR1 SNHLY, CDR2 FYNNEI. This CDR3 region has 15 residues. V trimming: 4 bases; J trimming: 6 bases; junction bases outside the gene matches: 9. DNA for the CDR3: TGTGCCAGCAGTGGCCTTGGACAGGGCCGGGATACGCAGTATTTT. Encoded protein: CASSGLGQGRDTQYF.

This chain links TRBV27 with TRBJ2-7; D may be TRBD2 (6 bases). The CDR3 runs 13 residues. V lost 6 bases and J 3 bases, leaving 12 bases between the germline ends. Per the germline V gene, CDR1 is MNHEY and CDR2 is SMNVEV (reference sequence). CDR3 bases: TGTGCCAGCAGCCTCGGGACTTTCTACGAGCAGTACTTC. It translates to CASSLGTFYEQYF.

The chain is built from TRBV5-1 and TRBJ1-4; 10 bases line up with TRBD1. The germline gives CDR1 SGHRS, CDR2 YFSETQ. This CDR3 is 16 amino acids long. After removal of 0 bases from V and 5 bases from J, the junction contained 4 bases not matched to a gene. This CDR3 is CASSLVVGQGNEKLFF. As DNA, the CDR3 is TGCGCCAGCAGCTTGGTCGTGGGACAGGGGAATGAAAAACTGTTTTTT.

V and J are TRBV25-1 and TRBJ2-2, with 10 bases matching TRBD2. V lost 3 bases to trimming and J lost 5 bases; unmatched junction nucleotides: 6. Germline CDR1 reads MGHDK; CDR2 reads SYGVNS. The CDR3 length is 16 residues. CDR3: CASSDGLAGVTGELFF. CDR3 DNA: TGTGCCAGCAGTGACGGCCTAGCGGGAGTGACCGGGGAGCTGTTTTTT.

This rearrangement joins TRBV9 to TRBJ2-5; D might be TRBD2 (5 bases). This CDR3 spans 13 amino acids. V shed 0 bases and J shed 5 bases, with 8 bases lying between them. Germline-derived CDR1 and CDR2 are SGDLS and YYNGEE. CDR3 loop: CASSVATRETQYF. Here the CDR3 DNA reads TGTGCCAGCAGCGTAGCTACTAGGGAGACCCAGTACTTC.

The chain has TRBV5-1 and TRBJ2-5; no firm D call. The end of the DNA fits TRBJ2-7 better, so the J call may be wrong. This CDR3 is 13 amino acids long. Germline V lookup: CDR1 SGHRS, CDR2 YFSETQ. The CDR3 DNA reads TGCGCCAGCAGCTTGGAGTTACCCTACGAGCAGTACTTC. Translation gives CASSLELPYEQYF.

In its sample, this clone was seen once. This chain links TRBV6-1 with TRBJ1-2, with unresolved D. The CDR3 consists of 13 residues. The V end lost 6 bases, the J end lost 4 bases, and 12 bases lay between the germline ends. Germline CDR1 MNHNS, CDR2 SASEGT. The chain's CDR3 is CASREDFSYGYTF. CDR3 DNA sequence: TGTGCCAGCAGAGAGGATTTCTCCTATGGCTACACCTTC.

The chain couples TRBV7-9 to TRBJ2-1; 9 bases are a match to TRBD2. The V and J ends lost 6 bases and 5 bases, in that order; junction bases with no gene match: 11. CDR1 is SEHNR and CDR2 is FQNEAQ in the germline V gene (reference sequence). This CDR3 has 16 amino acids. The CDR3, as DNA: TGTGCCAGCAGTCGACCGCCGGGACTAGCAGACAATGAGCAGTTCTTC. It specifies CASSRPPGLADNEQFF.

V is TRBV7-6 and J is TRBJ1-1; no clear D. The CDR3 loop spans 14 amino acids. CDR1 and CDR2 (germline): SGHVS, FNYEAQ. Trimming removed 5 bases at V and 6 bases at J, with 16 bases between. CDR3: CASSLGGEGAEAFF. CDR3 bases: TGTGCCAGCAGCCTCGGTGGGGAGGGTGCTGAAGCTTTCTTT.

The chain combines TRBV10-3 with TRBJ2-7, with 13 positions matching TRBD2. CDR1 is ENHRY and CDR2 is SYGVKD in the germline V gene. This CDR3 is built from 18 residues. V shed 6 bases and J 0 bases; nucleotides not matched to a gene: 11. The CDR3 sequence: CAISITSGRAGSSYEQYF. CDR3 nucleotide sequence: TGTGCCATCAGCATTACTAGCGGGAGGGCCGGGAGCTCCTACGAGCAGTACTTC.

The J gene is TRBJ2-5, the V gene TRBV2; 7 nucleotides line up with TRBD2. The J segment lost 4 bases and the V segment lost 6 bases, leaving 5 bases of the junction unmatched. This CDR3 is 13 amino acids long. CDR1 is SNHLY, CDR2 FYNNEI, per germline. The CDR3, as DNA: TGTGCCAGCAGGTCGTCGGGGGGAGAGACCCAGTACTTC. It is translated as CASRSSGGETQYF. Full variable domain (outside the CDR3, taken from reference TRBV2 and TRBJ2-5): EPEVTQTPSHQVTQMGQEVILRCVPISNHLYFYWYRQILGQKVEFLVSFYNNEISEKSEIFDDQFSVERPDGSNFTLKIRSTKLEDSAMYFCASRSSGGETQYFGPGTRLLVL.

The chain carries TRBV6-5 and TRBJ2-7; D perhaps matches TRBD2 (5 bases). CDR3 length: 15 residues. The V and J ends lost 5 bases and 0 bases respectively, with 14 bases between them. The germline gives CDR1 MNHEY, CDR2 SVGAGI. In DNA, the CDR3 is TGTGCCAGCAGTCCAGGTAGCGCCAGCTCCTACGAGCAGTACTTC. It translates to CASSPGSASSYEQYF.

This chain links TRBV4-1 with TRBJ1-2; 9 bases align to TRBD1. With 0 bases clipped from V and 4 bases from J, the junction kept 3 bases outside the gene matches. CDR1 and CDR2 from the germline V gene are MGHRA and YSYEKL. The CDR3 covers 15 residues. CDR3 nucleotide sequence: TGCGCCAGCAGCCAAGATCCGACAGGGGGCTATGGCTACACCTTC. Its translation is CASSQDPTGGYGYTF.

This chain links TRBV2 with TRBJ2-5; a possible D gene is TRBD2 (6 bases). This CDR3 is built from 13 residues. V was shortened by 4 bases and J by 5 bases, with 11 bases between the two germline ends. Germline V gives CDR1 SNHLY, CDR2 FYNNEI. In DNA form, the CDR3 reads TGTGCCAGCAGTGTGGGGGGTTGGGAGACCCAGTACTTC. Protein: CASSVGGWETQYF.

This sequence joins TRBV5-1 and TRBJ2-3, with D possibly being TRBD2 (6 bases). The V end was cut by 0 bases, the J end by 2 bases, with 10 bases between. Germline assignment: CDR1 SGHRS and CDR2 YFSETQ. The CDR3 loop spans 15 amino acids. CDR3 amino acids: CASSLVGLTTDTQYF. The CDR3 DNA sequence: TGCGCCAGCAGCTTGGTGGGACTGACCACAGATACGCAGTATTTT. The full variable domain, with the rest looked up from reference TRBV5-1 and TRBJ2-3, is KAGVTQTPRYLIKTRGQQVTLSCSPISGHRSVSWYQQTPGQGLQFLFEYFSETQRNKGNFPGRFSGRQFSNSRSEMNVSTLELGDSALYLCASSLVGLTTDTQYFGPGTRLTVL.

The rearrangement uses TRBV5-6 and TRBJ1-2; the D gene is possibly TRBD1 (6 bases). This CDR3 has 15 residues. V lost 6 bases to trimming and J lost 1 base, with 16 bases between them. Looked up from germline, CDR1 is SGHDT and CDR2 is YYEEEE. The CDR3 loop is CASTRAAGVNYGYTF. The CDR3 DNA is TGTGCCAGCACCCGGGCGGCAGGGGTTAACTATGGCTACACCTTC. The entire variable domain, with the rest obtained from reference TRBV5-6 and TRBJ1-2, is as follows: DAGVTQSPTHLIKTRGQQVTLRCSPKSGHDTVSWYQQALGQGPQFIFQYYEEEERQRGNFPDRFSGHQFPNYSSELNVNALLLGDSALYLCASTRAAGVNYGYTFGSGTRLTVV.

This clone was picked up a small number of times. The rearrangement uses TRBV10-3 and TRBJ1-2, with a possible D match to TRBD1 (5 bases). This CDR3 has 15 residues. Trimming took 3 bases from V and 4 from J, leaving 15 bases between them. CDR1 and CDR2 (germline): ENHRY, SYGVKD. The CDR3 loop is CAISDFRGGAYGYTF. In DNA form, the CDR3 reads TGTGCCATCAGTGACTTCCGGGGGGGTGCCTATGGCTACACCTTC.